A single sample is the source of the 10 T cell receptor beta chains below, sequenced in a study of blood T cells in healthy people across ages. Through a sample-barcoded 5' primer and a J-beta primer mix, a second PCR was run for roughly 6 to 11 cycles. TCRdb fed the 5' RACE reads into MiXCR, producing one record per CDR3 protein. The sample lists some 710,000 distinct CDR3 sequences; 22% were seen once. The material sequenced was blood. These receptors came from a man between 65 and 79 years old in good health.

The table lists this clonotype with a few counts. The chain couples TRBV29-1 to TRBJ2-5; TRBD2 matches 7 bases. V shed 3 bases, J shed 1 base, and the junction held 8 bases outside the gene matches. This CDR3 contains 15 residues. In germline, CDR1 is SQVTM, CDR2 ANQGSEA. The DNA for the CDR3 is TGCAGCGTTGAGAGGCTAGCGGAGCCCCAAGAGACCCAGTACTTC. It codes for CSVERLAEPQETQYF.

The rearrangement uses TRBV12-3 or TRBV12-4 and TRBJ2-1; 10 nucleotides line up with TRBD2. The CDR3 is 16 residues long. The junction had 12 bases not matched to a gene; V was cut back by 6 bases and J by 7 bases. CDR3 in DNA: TGTGCCAGCAGCATACCCGGGACTAGCGTGAAGAATGAGCAGTTCTTC. Its translation is CASSIPGTSVKNEQFF.

This clonotype appeared a few times. The chain joins TRBV2 to TRBJ2-7; D is perhaps TRBD1 (7 bases). The CDR3 runs to 15 residues. CDR1 is SNHLY and CDR2 is FYNNEI in the germline V gene. V lost 1 base and J 4 bases, leaving 14 bases between the germline ends. CDR3 amino acids: CASSEDQGGSYEQYV. The CDR3 nucleotides are TGTGCCAGCAGTGAAGATCAGGGGGGATCATACGAGCAGTACGTC.

The rearrangement links TRBV7-2 to TRBJ2-3; TRBD2 agrees at 13 bases. CDR1 and CDR2 (germline): SGHTA, FQGNSA. With 1 base clipped from V and 11 bases from J, the junction kept 9 bases outside the gene matches. The CDR3 is 16 residues long. The CDR3 DNA reads as TGTGCCAGCAGCTTAGAGGGACTAGCGGGAATGTGGTTGCAGTATTTT. This codes for CASSLEGLAGMWLQYF.

The CDR3 coding sequence is TGTGCCAGCAGCCGCTCAACCGGGACTCCAGATACGCAGTATTTT. This translates into CASSRSTGTPDTQYF. J is TRBJ2-3 and V is TRBV3-1, with a possible D match to TRBD2 (6 bases). V lost 4 bases and J 4 bases, leaving 15 bases between the germline ends. Germline CDR1 LGHDT, CDR2 YNNKEL (reference sequence). The CDR3 runs to 15 residues.

The chain recombines TRBV10-1 with TRBJ2-7; D possibly corresponds to TRBD2 (5 bases). Trimming stripped 4 bases from V and 2 bases from J, with 9 bases between. Germline CDR1 WNHNN, CDR2 SYGVQD (reference sequence). CDR3 length: 13 residues. The CDR3 coding sequence is TGCGCCAGCAGTGGGTCCGGGACCTACGAGCAGTACTTC. Translation: CASSGSGTYEQYF.

The rearrangement uses TRBV7-2 and TRBJ2-3; D is undetermined. Trimming removed 1 base from V and 5 bases from J, with 7 bases in between. This CDR3 region has 13 residues. Germline CDR1 is SGHTA and CDR2 is FQGNSA. The CDR3 DNA reads TGTGCCAGCAGCTTAGGGACGATAGATACGCAGTATTTT. Translating it yields CASSLGTIDTQYF. The full variable domain, with the rest looked up from reference TRBV7-2 and TRBJ2-3, is GAGVSQSPSNKVTEKGKDVELRCDPISGHTALYWYRQSLGQGLEFLIYFQGNSAPDKSGLPSDRFSAERTGGSVSTLTIQRTQQEDSAVYLCASSLGTIDTQYFGPGTRLTVL.

This clonotype was seen repeatedly, ten times or more. The rearrangement uses TRBV5-1 and TRBJ2-5; either TRBD1 or TRBD2 may fit D (6 bases each). CDR3 size: 16 residues. The V gene lost 3 bases and the J gene lost 4 bases, with 19 bases spanning the gap. Per germline, CDR1 SGHRS and CDR2 YFSETQ. CDR3 DNA sequence: TGCGCCAGCAGCTGGGCGCAAGGAGGGGGGTCAGAGACCCAGTACTTC. Residues: CASSWAQGGGSETQYF.

The rearrangement uses TRBV20-1 and TRBJ1-5, with 7 positions matching TRBD1. Germline V CDR1 and CDR2: DFQATT, SNEGSKA (reference sequence). The CDR3 totals 17 residues. The V gene end was trimmed by 2 bases and the J gene end by 4 bases; junction bases not matched to a gene: 14. The CDR3 sequence: CSARPEQNVQGNQPQHF. The DNA of the CDR3 is TGCAGTGCTAGACCTGAACAAAACGTACAGGGGAATCAGCCCCAGCATTTT.

The rearrangement joins TRBV7-2 to TRBJ1-5, with no clear D. Germline V CDR1 and CDR2: SGHTA, FQGNSA. CDR3 length: 13 residues. Trimming stripped 0 bases from V and 5 bases from J, with 5 bases between. In DNA form, the CDR3 reads TGTGCCAGCAGCTTAGCAGTTCATCAGCCCCAGCATTTT. It codes for CASSLAVHQPQHF.